This T cell receptor beta chain emerged from a study of cytomegalovirus exposure and HLA in healthy donors. In the case of this clone: What it recognizes is unknown.

Study results and caveats: Reports indicate that TCR beta sequences accurately predicted the HLA-A and HLA-B alleles of most subjects. A later analysis revealed that TCR association rates differed between HLA loci, peaking at DRB1 and bottoming out at HLA-C.

Germline CDR1 reads SGHRS; CDR2 reads YFSETQ. Trimming cost V 1 base and J 0 bases; bases outside gene matches: 11. This CDR3 is 18 amino acids long. Each donor's status was that of a healthy bone marrow donor. In the PCR, 60 Vbeta and 13 Jbeta primers were used. Produced via immunoSEQ multiplex PCR; TCRdb's table is partial and in-frame only. The sample includes about 180,000 clones, around three quarters of them seen just once. The receptor comes from a man aged 35 to 55 in good health and CMV-seronegative. The rearrangement links TRBV5-1 to TRBJ2-7, with 9 bases fitting TRBD2. Sequenced: PBMCs. The chain's CDR3 is CASSLRLPSGISSYEQYF. DNA for the CDR3: TGCGCCAGCAGCTTGAGGCTGCCTAGCGGGATTTCCTCCTACGAGCAGTACTTC.